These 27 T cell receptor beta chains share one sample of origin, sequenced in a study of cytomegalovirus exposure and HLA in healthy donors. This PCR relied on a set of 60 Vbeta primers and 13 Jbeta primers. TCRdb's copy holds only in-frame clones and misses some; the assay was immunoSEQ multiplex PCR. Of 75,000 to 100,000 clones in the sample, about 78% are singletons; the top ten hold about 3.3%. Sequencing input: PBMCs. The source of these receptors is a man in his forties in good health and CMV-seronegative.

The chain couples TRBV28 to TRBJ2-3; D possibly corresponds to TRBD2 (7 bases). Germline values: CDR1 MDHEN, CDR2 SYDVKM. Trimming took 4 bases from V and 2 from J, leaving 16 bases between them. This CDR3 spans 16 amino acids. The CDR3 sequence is CASSSRGSGSTDTQYF. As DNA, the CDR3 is TGTGCCAGCAGTTCCAGGGGTAGCGGGTCCACAGATACGCAGTATTTT.

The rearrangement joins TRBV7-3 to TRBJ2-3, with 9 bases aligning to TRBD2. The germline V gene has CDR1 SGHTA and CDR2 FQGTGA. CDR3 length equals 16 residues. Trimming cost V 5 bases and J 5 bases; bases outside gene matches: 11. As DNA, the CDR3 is TGTGCCAGCAGCCCCCAGGGCGGGGGGGCCTTAGATACGCAGTATTTT. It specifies CASSPQGGGALDTQYF.

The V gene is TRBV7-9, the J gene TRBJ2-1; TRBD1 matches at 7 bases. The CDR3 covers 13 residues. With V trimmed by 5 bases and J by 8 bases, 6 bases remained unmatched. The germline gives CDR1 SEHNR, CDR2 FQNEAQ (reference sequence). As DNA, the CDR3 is TGTGCCAGCAGCGGGAGACAGGGCTATGAGCAGTTCTTC. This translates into CASSGRQGYEQFF.

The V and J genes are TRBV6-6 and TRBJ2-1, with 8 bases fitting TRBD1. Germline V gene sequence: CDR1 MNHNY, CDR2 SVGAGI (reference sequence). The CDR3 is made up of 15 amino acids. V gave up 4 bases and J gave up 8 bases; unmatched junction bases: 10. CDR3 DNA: TGTGCCAGCAGTTTACGCCAGGGGGCCTTCGATGAGCAGTTCTTC. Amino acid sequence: CASSLRQGAFDEQFF.

The CDR3 spells CASSTGHGNQPQHF. The CDR3 bases are TGTGCCAGCAGCACAGGGCATGGCAATCAGCCCCAGCATTTT. The rearrangement uses TRBV6-5 and TRBJ1-5; tentative D call: TRBD1 (6 bases). Looked up from germline, CDR1 is MNHEY and CDR2 is SVGAGI. CDR3 length: 14 amino acids. The V end lost 6 bases, the J end lost 2 bases, and 11 bases lay between the germline ends.

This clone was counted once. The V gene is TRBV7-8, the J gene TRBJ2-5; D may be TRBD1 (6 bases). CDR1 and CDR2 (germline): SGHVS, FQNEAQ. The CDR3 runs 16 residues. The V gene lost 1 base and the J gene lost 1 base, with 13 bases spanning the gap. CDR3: CASSLGTGQFQETQYF. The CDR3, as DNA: TGTGCCAGCAGCTTAGGTACAGGGCAATTCCAAGAGACCCAGTACTTC.

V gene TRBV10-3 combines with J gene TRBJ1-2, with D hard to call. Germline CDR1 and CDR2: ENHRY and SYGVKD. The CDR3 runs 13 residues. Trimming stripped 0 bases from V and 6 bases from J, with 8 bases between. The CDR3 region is CAISESSEDGYTF. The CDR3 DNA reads TGTGCCATCAGTGAGTCTAGCGAGGATGGCTACACCTTC.

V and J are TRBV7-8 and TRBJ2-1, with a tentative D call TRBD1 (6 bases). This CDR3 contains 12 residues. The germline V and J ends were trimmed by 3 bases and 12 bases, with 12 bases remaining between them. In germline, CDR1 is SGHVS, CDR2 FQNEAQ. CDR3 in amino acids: CASSFHREGQFF. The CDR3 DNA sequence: TGTGCCAGCAGCTTCCACAGGGAAGGGCAGTTCTTC.

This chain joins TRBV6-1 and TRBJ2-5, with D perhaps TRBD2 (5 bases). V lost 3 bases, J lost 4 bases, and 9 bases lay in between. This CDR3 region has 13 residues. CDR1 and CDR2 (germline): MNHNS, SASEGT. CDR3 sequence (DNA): TGTGCCAGCAGTGATAGAGGAGGAGAGACCCAGTACTTC. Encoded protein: CASSDRGGETQYF.

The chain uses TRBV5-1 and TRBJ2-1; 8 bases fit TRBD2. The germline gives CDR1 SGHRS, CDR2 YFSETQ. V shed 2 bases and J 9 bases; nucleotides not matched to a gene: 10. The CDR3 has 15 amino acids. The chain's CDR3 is CASSFDSGVQGEQFF. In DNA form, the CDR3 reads TGCGCCAGCAGCTTTGATAGCGGGGTCCAGGGTGAGCAGTTCTTC.

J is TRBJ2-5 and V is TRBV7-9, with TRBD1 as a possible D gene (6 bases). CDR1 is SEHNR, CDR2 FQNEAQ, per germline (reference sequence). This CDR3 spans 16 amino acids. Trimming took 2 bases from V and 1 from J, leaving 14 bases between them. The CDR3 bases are TGTGCCAGCAGCTTACAGCTCACAGGGCGCCAAGAGACCCAGTACTTC. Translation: CASSLQLTGRQETQYF.

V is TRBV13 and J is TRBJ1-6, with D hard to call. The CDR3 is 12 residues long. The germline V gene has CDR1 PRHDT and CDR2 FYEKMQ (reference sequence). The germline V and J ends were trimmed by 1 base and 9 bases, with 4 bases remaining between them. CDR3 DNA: TGTGCCAGCAGCTTAGAAGCTTCACCCCTCCACTTT. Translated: CASSLEASPLHF. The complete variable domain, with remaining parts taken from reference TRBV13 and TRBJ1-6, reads AAGVIQSPRHLIKEKRETATLKCYPIPRHDTVYWYQQGPGQDPQFLISFYEKMQSDKGSIPDRFSAQQFSDYHSELNMSSLELGDSALYFCASSLEASPLHFGNGTRLTVT.

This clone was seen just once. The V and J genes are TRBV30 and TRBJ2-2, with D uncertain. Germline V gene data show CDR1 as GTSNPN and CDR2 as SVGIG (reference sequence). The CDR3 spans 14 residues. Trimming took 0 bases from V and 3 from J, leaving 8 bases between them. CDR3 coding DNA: TGTGCCTGGAGTGTACAGTCCCACACCGGGGAGCTGTTTTTT. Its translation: CAWSVQSHTGELFF.

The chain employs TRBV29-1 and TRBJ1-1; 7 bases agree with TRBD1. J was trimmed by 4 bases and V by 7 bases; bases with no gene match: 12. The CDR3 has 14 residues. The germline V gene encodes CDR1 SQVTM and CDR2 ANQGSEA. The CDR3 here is CSALGGRGITEAFF. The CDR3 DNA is TGCAGCGCATTGGGGGGCAGGGGGATCACTGAAGCTTTCTTT. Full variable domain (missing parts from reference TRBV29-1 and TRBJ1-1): SAVISQKPSRDICQRGTSLTIQCQVDSQVTMMFWYRQQPGQSLTLIATANQGSEATYESGFVIDKFPISRPNLTFSTLTVSNMSPEDSSIYLCSALGGRGITEAFFGQGTRLTVV.

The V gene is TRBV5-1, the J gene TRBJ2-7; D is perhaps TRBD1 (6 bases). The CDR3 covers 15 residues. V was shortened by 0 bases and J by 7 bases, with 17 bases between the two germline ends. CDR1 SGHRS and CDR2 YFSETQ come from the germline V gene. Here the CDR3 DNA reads TGCGCCAGCAGCTTGGTTCCGCTAGGGGGTAGGGAGCAGTACTTC. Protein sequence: CASSLVPLGGREQYF.

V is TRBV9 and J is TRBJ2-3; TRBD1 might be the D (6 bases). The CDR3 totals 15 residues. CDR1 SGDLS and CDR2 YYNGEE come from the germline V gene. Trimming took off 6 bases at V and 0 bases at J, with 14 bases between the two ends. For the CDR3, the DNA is TGTGCCAGCACCACAGGGATGGGGAGCACAGATACGCAGTATTTT. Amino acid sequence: CASTTGMGSTDTQYF.

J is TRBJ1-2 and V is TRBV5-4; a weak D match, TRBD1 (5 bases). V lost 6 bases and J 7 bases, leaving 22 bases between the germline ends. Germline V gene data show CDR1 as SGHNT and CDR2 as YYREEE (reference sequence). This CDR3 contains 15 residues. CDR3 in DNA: TGTGCCAGCACTCAACTCGGGGGGGTCCGGGGTGGCTACACCTTC. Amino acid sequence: CASTQLGGVRGGYTF. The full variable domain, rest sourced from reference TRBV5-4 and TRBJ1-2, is ETGVTQSPTHLIKTRGQQVTLRCSSQSGHNTVSWYQQALGQGPQFIFQYYREEENGRGNFPPRFSGLQFPNYSSELNVNALELDDSALYLCASTQLGGVRGGYTFGSGTRLTVV.

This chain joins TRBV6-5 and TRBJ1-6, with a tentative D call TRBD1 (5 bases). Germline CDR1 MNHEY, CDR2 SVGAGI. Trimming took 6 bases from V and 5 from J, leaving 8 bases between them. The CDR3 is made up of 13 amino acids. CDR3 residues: CASRGQDNSPLHF. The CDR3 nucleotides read TGTGCCAGCAGGGGGCAGGATAATTCACCCCTCCACTTT.

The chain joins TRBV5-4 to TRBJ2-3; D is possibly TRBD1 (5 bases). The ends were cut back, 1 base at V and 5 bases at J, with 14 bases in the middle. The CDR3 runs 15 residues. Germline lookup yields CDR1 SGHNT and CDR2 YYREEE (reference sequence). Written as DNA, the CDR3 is TGTGCCAGCAGCTTGTTCGACAGACATCAAGATACGCAGTATTTT. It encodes CASSLFDRHQDTQYF.

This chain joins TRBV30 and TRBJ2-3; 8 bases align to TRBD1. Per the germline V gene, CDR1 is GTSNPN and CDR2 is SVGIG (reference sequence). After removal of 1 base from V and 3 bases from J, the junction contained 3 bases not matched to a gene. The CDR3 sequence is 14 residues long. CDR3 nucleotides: TGTGCCTGGAGTGGAGGACAGGGAACAGATACGCAGTATTTT. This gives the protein CAWSGGQGTDTQYF.

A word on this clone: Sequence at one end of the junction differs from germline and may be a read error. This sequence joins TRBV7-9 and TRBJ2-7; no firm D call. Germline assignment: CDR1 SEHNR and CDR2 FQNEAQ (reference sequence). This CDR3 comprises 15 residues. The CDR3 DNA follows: TGTGCCAGCAGCACCATAGGTAGTTCAAACTACGAGAAGTACTTC. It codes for CASSTIGSSNYEKYF.

The chain's CDR3 is CASSLGQGATNEKLFF. The CDR3 region has the DNA TGCGCCAGCAGCTTGGGACAGGGAGCAACTAATGAAAAACTGTTTTTT. V and J are TRBV5-1 and TRBJ1-4, with 7 bases lining up with TRBD1. The CDR3 sequence is 16 residues long. V shed 0 bases and J 0 bases; nucleotides not matched to a gene: 2. The germline V gene encodes CDR1 SGHRS and CDR2 YFSETQ.

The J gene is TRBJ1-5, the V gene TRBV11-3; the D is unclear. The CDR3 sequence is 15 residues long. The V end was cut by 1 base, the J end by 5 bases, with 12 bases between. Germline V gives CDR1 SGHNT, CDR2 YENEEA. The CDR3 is CASSLAARCYQPQHF. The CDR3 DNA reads TGTGCCAGCAGCTTAGCGGCCAGGTGCTATCAGCCCCAGCATTTT.

The CDR3 DNA is TGTGCCAGCAGCCTCAGGGGCAGGGCACACGAGCAGTACTTC. Its translation is CASSLRGRAHEQYF. V gene TRBV11-3 combines with J gene TRBJ2-7; tentatively, D is TRBD1 (6 bases). With 5 bases removed from V and 5 bases from J, the gap between germline ends came to 16 bases. The germline CDR1 and CDR2 sequences are SGHNT and YENEEA. This CDR3 has 14 amino acids.

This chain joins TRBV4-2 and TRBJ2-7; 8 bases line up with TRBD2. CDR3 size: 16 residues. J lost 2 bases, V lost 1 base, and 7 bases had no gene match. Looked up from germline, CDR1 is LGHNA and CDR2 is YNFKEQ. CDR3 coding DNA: TGTGCCAGCAGCCAAGTTAATGGCGGGGGGACCTACGAGCAGTACTTC. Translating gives CASSQVNGGGTYEQYF.

The CDR3 DNA follows: TGTGCCAGCAGCTCAGAACGGGACAGGGTTAATTCACCCCTCCACTTT. It codes for CASSSERDRVNSPLHF. The genes are TRBV9 and TRBJ1-6, with 9 bases fitting TRBD1. This CDR3 has 16 residues. Germline trimming cut 4 bases from V and 6 bases from J; bases unmatched to any gene: 8. The V gene's germline CDR1 is SGDLS and CDR2 YYNGEE. The entire variable domain, with the rest obtained from reference TRBV9 and TRBJ1-6, is as follows: DSGVTQTPKHLITATGQRVTLRCSPRSGDLSVYWYQQSLDQGLQFLIQYYNGEERAKGNILERFSAQQFPDLHSELNLSSLELGDSALYFCASSSERDRVNSPLHFGNGTRLTVT.

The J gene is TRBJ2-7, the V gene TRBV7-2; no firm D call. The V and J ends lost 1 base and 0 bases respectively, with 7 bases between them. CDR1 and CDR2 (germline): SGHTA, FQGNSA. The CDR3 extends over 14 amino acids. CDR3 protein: CASSLVGNSYEQYF. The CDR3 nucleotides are TGTGCCAGCAGCTTAGTCGGTAACTCCTACGAGCAGTACTTC.